This TCR beta chain was recovered during a study of OX40 agonist ivuxolimab in advanced cancers. Regarding the complete study: Ivuxolimab was an agonistic, fully human IgG2 monoclonal antibody directed against OX40 (CD134), a costimulatory receptor. Intravenous ivuxolimab was administered to patients every 2 weeks at six dose levels: 0.01, 0.1, 0.3, 1.5, 3 and 10 mg/kg. Of the approximately 54 dose-escalation patients, hepatocellular carcinoma was present in roughly 19, melanoma in approximately 15, renal cell carcinoma in 9 and head and neck cancer in 9. The dose-escalation cohort was 82.7% male with a mean age of about 54 years, ranging from about 23 to 85. Prior anti-PD-1, anti-PD-L1 or anti-CTLA-4 therapy was permitted, and approximately 41% of dose-escalation patients had received checkpoint inhibitors. Three dose-escalation patients achieved partial responses, one with hepatocellular carcinoma and two with cutaneous melanoma. Peripheral TCRbeta sequencing was intended to test whether TCR sequence diversity was altered and clonal T-cell expansion was caused by ivuxolimab. The monotherapy dose-escalation portion (N of about 52 patients) of the phase I ivuxolimab trial is reported in the paper.

The trial excluded patients who had a history of autoimmune disease or who were on systemic immunosuppression. In every dose cohort, peripheral blood was drawn for TCR sequencing at baseline, cycle 4 day 1, and cycle 7 day 1. The samples were drawn from a first-in-human, open-label, multicenter phase I dose-escalation trial of ivuxolimab. Adults with locally advanced or metastatic melanoma, renal cell, hepatocellular, or head and neck squamous cell carcinoma were enrolled in the trial. Before TCR sequencing, CD4+ and CD8+ T cells were separately sorted from peripheral blood. For sequencing of the TCRbeta CDR3 region, genomic DNA was extracted from the sorted cells. The immunoSEQ Assay was used for sequencing of TCRbeta CDR3 regions. TCRdb obtained this table from immuneACCESS and retained in-frame rearrangements with V and J assigned. These tables miss some clones; where compared with another copy, unresolved V genes account for less than half of the shortfall, and the remainder is unexplained. The sample has 35,000 to 55,000 clones on record, about 83% of them singletons. Of the sample, more than 13% falls within the top ten clones.

In the case of this clone: This receptor's antigen is unknown. The sample holds no much larger clone one base away, and base qualities are not on file.

Broad study findings and their caveats: On average, CD8+ T cells showed more expanded clones than CD4+ T cells after ivuxolimab. Partial responders in the 0.1-3.0 mg/kg groups had among the lowest normalized peripheral clonal expansion, especially among CD8+ T cells. Low levels of normalized T-cell clonal expansion were also shown by some nonresponding patients. The antigen specificity of the peripheral T cells that underwent clonal expansion was not determined. At doses of 0.1 to 3.0 mg/kg, clonal expansion of both CD4+ and CD8+ blood T cells was observed from baseline to week 6.

Relative to germline, V is 0 bases shorter and J is 7 bases shorter, with 12 bases between their ends. The CDR3 runs 15 amino acids, cysteine and phenylalanine included. The CDR3 DNA has 45 bases and is translated from base 1. CDR1 LGHNA and CDR2 YNFKEQ were looked up in the germline V gene. Sample: CD4+ or CD8+ T cells sorted from blood, taken in a trial of the OX40 agonist ivuxolimab. The sequence came from an adult with an advanced solid tumor such as melanoma, head and neck, liver or kidney cancer. The sequence joins TRBV4-2 to TRBJ2-2; the D region possibly corresponds to TRBD1 (6 bases align). The CDR3 region has the sequence CASSQESGVRGELFF. In nucleotides, the sequence is TGTGCCAGCAGCCAAGAGTCAGGGGTCCGCGGGGAGCTGTTTTTT.